A selection of T cell receptor beta chains follows, all from one sample in a study of T cells after yellow fever vaccination. Using its own MiXCR run on the 5' RACE reads, TCRdb lists one record per CDR3 protein. The repertoire holds around 310,000 distinct CDR3 sequences, with 3% to 4.5% as singletons. The sample was PBMCs, taken on the day of the yellow fever booster vaccination. The receptors come from a man aged 18 to 30 who received the YFV17D yellow fever vaccine. The conserved cysteine and the conserved F or W are not part of the CDR3 here. Expanded clones get a size class; other rows say once, few or many, or leave the size out.

cdr3_aa	j_call	clone_size	v_call
ASTSDRATDTQY	TRBJ2-3	.	TRBV2
ASSFWVEMTEAF	TRBJ1-1	many	TRBV7-2
ASSTAGQGFTDTQY	TRBJ2-3	many	TRBV19
ASRRGGRETQY	TRBJ2-5	few	TRBV7-2
ASTRTPQRESSYNEQF	TRBJ2-1	.	TRBV6-5
ATSRDFGGQD	TRBJ1-2	many	TRBV15
ASSPAGLYYNEQF	TRBJ2-1	.	TRBV2
ASSFGQFGYT	TRBJ1-2	few	TRBV12-3/TRBV12-4
ASSQTGTPPSYEQY	TRBJ2-7	.	TRBV4-3
ASATSGGGRELF	TRBJ2-2	many	TRBV9
SASAVGYYGYT	TRBJ1-2	.	TRBV20-1
SVRPLDILYT	TRBJ1-2	few	TRBV29-1
ASSLVLEPVGEQF	TRBJ2-1	many	TRBV7-9
ATSDSGTFEAF	TRBJ1-1	few	TRBV24-1
ASSQDISGGWYEQY	TRBJ2-7	many	TRBV4-3
ASSPLGQPQETQY	TRBJ2-5	many	TRBV5-1
ASSVEGQGDYEQY	TRBJ2-7	many	TRBV25-1
ATSSVSYNSPLH	TRBJ1-6	many	TRBV15
SAIPLQGRQETQY	TRBJ2-5	few	TRBV20-1
ASRNLGQDDLGELF	TRBJ2-2	few	TRBV28
ASSLRDEQY	TRBJ2-7	many	TRBV12-3/TRBV12-4
ASSTSDRADEKLF	TRBJ1-4	many	TRBV7-9
ASSLGWRAEAF	TRBJ1-1	.	TRBV3-1
ASSIGSLGF	TRBJ2-1	many	TRBV28
ASSTTTVEAF	TRBJ1-1	many	TRBV28
ASSLTGSNEKLF	TRBJ1-4	many	TRBV12-3/TRBV12-4
ASSPGHGQF	TRBJ2-1	many	TRBV7-3
SARGGQGAPDTQY	TRBJ2-3	many	TRBV20-1
ASSTPGQGYYEQY	TRBJ2-7	many	TRBV5-1